The next 7 T cell receptor beta chains were all read from a single sample in a study of beta chain features in type 1 diabetes (dated by TCRdb to 2016 to 2019). The library was obtained by the immunoSEQ multiplex PCR assay. The entire amount of isolated RNA was reverse transcribed using the High Capacity cDNA Reverse Transcription Kit, so the sequenced TCRB transcripts were expressed ones. TCRdb limited this immuneACCESS table to in-frame rearrangements with V and J called. A share of clones is missing; checked studies link under half to unresolved V genes, and the rest is unexplained. The sample has about 150,000 clones on record, roughly 8.1% of them singletons. 0.55% to 0.75% of the sample rests with the top ten. The specimen was central memory CD4+ T cells from blood. Receptors originate from a young man in good health.

This chain links TRBV6-5 with TRBJ2-4; D not certain. The CDR3 spans 13 residues. Germline assignment: CDR1 MNHEY and CDR2 SVGAGI. V dropped 9 bases and J dropped 1 base, with 10 bases sitting between them. As DNA, the CDR3 is TGTGCCAGTAAAAGTAGCGCCAAAAACATTCAGTACTTC. Translation: CASKSSAKNIQYF.

This sequence joins TRBV4-1 and TRBJ2-5; TRBD2 matches 13 bases. With V trimmed by 0 bases and J by 5 bases, 3 bases remained unmatched. CDR1 is MGHRA, CDR2 YSYEKL, per germline. The CDR3 length is 16 residues. The CDR3 DNA follows: TGCGCCAGCAGCCAAGATGGACTAGCGGGGGAGGAGACCCAGTACTTC. Its protein is CASSQDGLAGEETQYF.

This clone was counted only a few times. The rearrangement uses TRBV19 and TRBJ2-2; TRBD2 aligns across 7 bases. There are 15 residues in the CDR3. Looked up from germline, CDR1 is LNHDA and CDR2 is SQIVND (reference sequence). V shed 7 bases and J 6 bases; nucleotides not matched to a gene: 11. For the CDR3, the DNA is TGTGCCAGTACCGGGATGGCGGGGGTGGCCGGGGAGCTGTTTTTT. It codes for CASTGMAGVAGELFF.

In this sample, this clone turned up a few times. The CDR3 DNA follows: TGTGCCAGCACGGGACAGGCGCTTTCTGGGGCCAACGTCCTGACTTTC. This gives the protein CASTGQALSGANVLTF. The V call is TRBV2, the J call TRBJ2-6; TRBD1 matches at 8 bases. This CDR3 has 16 amino acids. Germline values: CDR1 SNHLY, CDR2 FYNNEI. Germline trimming cut 7 bases from V and 1 base from J; bases unmatched to any gene: 6.

This clone was detected only a few times. The chain links TRBV28 to TRBJ1-4, with 7 bases that match TRBD1. The CDR3 is 14 residues long. J lost 8 bases, V lost 5 bases, and 8 bases had no gene match. Germline V lookup: CDR1 MDHEN, CDR2 SYDVKM. CDR3 in DNA: TGTGCCAGCAGTAACGGTCAGGGGGGCGAAAAACTGTTTTTT. Its translation: CASSNGQGGEKLFF.

This clone was counted a few times. CDR3 DNA: TGTGCCAGCAGCCGCGAAGACAGCTACGAGCAGTACTTC. It encodes CASSREDSYEQYF. The V call is TRBV14, the J call TRBJ2-7; maybe TRBD1 (5 bases). Trimming removed 4 bases at V and 3 bases at J, with 10 bases between. In germline, CDR1 is SGHDN, CDR2 FVKESK. CDR3 length: 13 residues.

This clone was seen more than once but under ten times. V gene TRBV9 combines with J gene TRBJ2-2; TRBD2 is a possible D gene (7 bases). Germline V lookup: CDR1 SGDLS, CDR2 YYNGEE. V lost 0 bases and J 0 bases, leaving 12 bases between the germline ends. The CDR3 is made up of 17 amino acids. CDR3 sequence reads: CASSVDVGGPNTGELFF. In DNA form, the CDR3 reads TGTGCCAGCAGCGTAGACGTCGGGGGGCCGAACACCGGGGAGCTGTTTTTT.